This T cell receptor (beta chain) was sequenced during a study of glioma-infiltrating T cells after dendritic cell vaccination. TCRdb keeps only in-frame clones here, not all; method: immunoSEQ multiplex PCR. Here the sample spans around 73,000 clones, roughly four fifths being singletons. Sequences were derived from blood, sampled before dendritic cell vaccination. This TCR was sampled from a human donor with glioblastoma.

The CDR3 region has the DNA TGCGCCAGCAGCTTGCCGCAGGTCGCTGGAAACACCATATATTTT. It yields the protein CASSLPQVAGNTIYF. The chain has TRBV5-1 and TRBJ1-3; no definite D call. Trimming stripped 1 base from V and 2 bases from J, with 10 bases between. CDR1 is SGHRS and CDR2 is YFSETQ in the germline V gene. The CDR3 totals 15 residues.